This TCR beta chain emerged from a study of PD-L1 blockade in urothelial cancer. Concerning this clone: No antigen is known for it.

General observations from the study: Pretreatment peripheral blood TCR clonality that fell below the median predicted better survival among the patients studied.

Profiled with immunoSEQ multiplex PCR; TCRdb holds only in-frame clones, not every one. Altogether 66,000 or so clones are present, almost 90% being singletons, with the ten largest covering around 11%. CDR1 is MDHEN and CDR2 is SYDVKM in the germline V gene. This CDR3 comprises 14 residues. V was cut by 6 bases and J by 2 bases, with 11 bases left in between. This sample's time point: peripheral blood 6 weeks after treatment start. Patients were living with locally advanced or metastatic urothelial carcinoma. The receptor's source is a man in his sixties with urothelial cancer. The material was PBMCs, obtained around atezolizumab (anti-PD-L1) treatment. V usage is TRBV28 and J usage is TRBJ1-5; no reliable D call. The chain's CDR3 is CASRVHGGNQPQHF. CDR3 in DNA: TGTGCCAGCAGGGTCCACGGGGGCAATCAGCCCCAGCATTTT.